This TCR beta chain was recorded in a study of Ad26.COV2.S vaccination and SARS-CoV-2 variants. The treatment denotes: 15 to 20 received Ad26.COV2.S at low or high dose, single or two shots; 5 received placebo; per-sample allocation not given. Sampling was performed 63 days after the first vaccine or placebo injection. Trimming removed 1 base at V and 3 bases at J, with 13 bases between. Looked up from germline, CDR1 is LGHDT and CDR2 is YNNKEL (reference sequence). This CDR3 region has 16 residues. Only in-frame clones appear in the TCRdb table, and some are missing; sequencing was by immunoSEQ multiplex PCR. The sample has about 410,000 clones, about 90% seen once.

The genes are TRBV3-1 (or the pseudogene TRBV3-2) and TRBJ1-5; TRBD1 is a possible D gene (5 bases). The receptor was derived from a person between 18 and 59 years old who received the Ad26.COV2.S COVID-19 vaccine or a placebo. The sequences come from peripheral blood, collected in a trial of Ad26.COV2.S vaccine versus placebo. CDR3: CASSQGTPRHNQPQHF. The DNA for the CDR3 is TGTGCCAGCAGCCAAGGGACACCAAGACACAATCAGCCCCAGCATTTT.